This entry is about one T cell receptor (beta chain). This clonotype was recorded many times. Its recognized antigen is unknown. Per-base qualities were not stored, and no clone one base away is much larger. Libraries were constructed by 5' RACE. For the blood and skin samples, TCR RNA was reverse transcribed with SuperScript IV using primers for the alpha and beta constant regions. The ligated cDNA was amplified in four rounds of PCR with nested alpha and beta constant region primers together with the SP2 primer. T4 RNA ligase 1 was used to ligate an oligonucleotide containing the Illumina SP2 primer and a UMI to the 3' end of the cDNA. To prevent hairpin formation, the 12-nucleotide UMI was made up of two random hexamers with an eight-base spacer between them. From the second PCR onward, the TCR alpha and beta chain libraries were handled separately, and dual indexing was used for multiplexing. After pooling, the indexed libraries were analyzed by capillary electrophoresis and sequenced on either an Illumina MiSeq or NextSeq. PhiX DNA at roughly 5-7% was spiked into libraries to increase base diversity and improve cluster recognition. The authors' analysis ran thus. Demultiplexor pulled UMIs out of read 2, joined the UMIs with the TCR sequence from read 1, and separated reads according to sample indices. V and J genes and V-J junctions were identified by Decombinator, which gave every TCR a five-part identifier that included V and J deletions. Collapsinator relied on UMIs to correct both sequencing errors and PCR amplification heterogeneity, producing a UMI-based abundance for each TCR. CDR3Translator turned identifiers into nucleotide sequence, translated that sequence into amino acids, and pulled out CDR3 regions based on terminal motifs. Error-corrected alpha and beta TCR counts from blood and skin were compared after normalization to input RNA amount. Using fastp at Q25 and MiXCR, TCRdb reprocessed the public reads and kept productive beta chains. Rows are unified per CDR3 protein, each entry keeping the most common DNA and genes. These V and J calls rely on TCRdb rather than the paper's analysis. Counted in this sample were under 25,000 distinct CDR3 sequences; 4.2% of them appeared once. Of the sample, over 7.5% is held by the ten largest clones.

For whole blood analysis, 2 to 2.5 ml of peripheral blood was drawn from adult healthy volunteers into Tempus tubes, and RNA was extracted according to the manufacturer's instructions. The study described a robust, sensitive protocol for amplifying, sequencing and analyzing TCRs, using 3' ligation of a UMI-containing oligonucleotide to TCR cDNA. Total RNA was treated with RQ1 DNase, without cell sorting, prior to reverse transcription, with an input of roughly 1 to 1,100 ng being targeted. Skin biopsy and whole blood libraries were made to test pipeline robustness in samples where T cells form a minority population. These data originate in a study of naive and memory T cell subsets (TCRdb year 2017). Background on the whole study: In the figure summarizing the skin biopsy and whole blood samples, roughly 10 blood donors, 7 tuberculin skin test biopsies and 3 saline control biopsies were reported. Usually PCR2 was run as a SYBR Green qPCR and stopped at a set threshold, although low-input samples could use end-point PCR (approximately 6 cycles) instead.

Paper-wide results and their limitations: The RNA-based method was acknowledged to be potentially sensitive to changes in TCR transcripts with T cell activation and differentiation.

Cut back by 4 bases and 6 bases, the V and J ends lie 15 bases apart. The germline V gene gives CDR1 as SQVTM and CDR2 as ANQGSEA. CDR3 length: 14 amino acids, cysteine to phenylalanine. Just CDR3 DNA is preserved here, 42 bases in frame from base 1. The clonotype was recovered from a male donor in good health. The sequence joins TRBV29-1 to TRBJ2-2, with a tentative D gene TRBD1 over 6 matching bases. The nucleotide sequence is TGCAGCGTTGTTCTAGGGGGTCGTCCCGGGGAGCTGTTTTTT. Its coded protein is CSVVLGGRPGELFF.